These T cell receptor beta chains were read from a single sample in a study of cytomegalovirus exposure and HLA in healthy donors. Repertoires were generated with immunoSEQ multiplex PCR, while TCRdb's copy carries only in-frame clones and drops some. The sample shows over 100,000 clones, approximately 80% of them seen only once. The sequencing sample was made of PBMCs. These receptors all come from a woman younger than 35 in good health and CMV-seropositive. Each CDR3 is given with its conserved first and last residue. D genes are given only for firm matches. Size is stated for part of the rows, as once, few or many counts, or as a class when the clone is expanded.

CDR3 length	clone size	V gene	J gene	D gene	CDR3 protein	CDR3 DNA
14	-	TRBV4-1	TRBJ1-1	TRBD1	CASSLQGVNTEAFF	TGCGCCAGCAGTCTACAGGGGGTTAACACTGAAGCTTTCTTT
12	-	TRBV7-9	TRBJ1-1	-	CAEGGVKTEAFF	TGTGCGGAGGGAGGGGTCAAGACTGAAGCTTTCTTT
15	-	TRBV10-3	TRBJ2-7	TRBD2	CAIRTGLAGIHEQYF	TGTGCCATCAGAACGGGACTAGCGGGAATTCACGAGCAGTACTTC
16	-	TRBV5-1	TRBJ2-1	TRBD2	CASSLALAGDYNEQFF	TGCGCCAGCAGCTTGGCACTAGCGGGAGACTACAATGAGCAGTTCTTC
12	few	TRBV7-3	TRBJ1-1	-	CASSPQNTEAFF	TGTGCCAGCAGCCCCCAGAACACTGAAGCTTTCTTT
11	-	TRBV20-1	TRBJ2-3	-	CSAGLRDTQYF	TGCAGTGCTGGACTGCGGGATACGCAGTATTTT
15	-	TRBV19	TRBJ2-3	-	CASSISEASTDTQYF	TGTGCCAGTAGTATATCGGAGGCTAGCACAGATACGCAGTATTTT
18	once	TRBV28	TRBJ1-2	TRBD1	CASSTGTGGGPSNYGYTF	TGTGCCAGCAGTACGGGGACAGGGGGCGGTCCTTCTAACTATGGCTACACCTTC
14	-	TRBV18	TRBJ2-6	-	CASSPLSGANVLTF	TGTGCCAGCTCACCACTATCTGGGGCCAACGTCCTGACTTTC
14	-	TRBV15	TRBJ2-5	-	CATSPSMAQETQYF	TGTGCCACCAGCCCATCAATGGCCCAAGAGACCCAGTACTTC
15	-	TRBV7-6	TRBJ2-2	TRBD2	CASSLNSGSTGELFF	TGTGCCAGCAGCTTAAATAGCGGGAGTACCGGGGAGCTGTTTTTT
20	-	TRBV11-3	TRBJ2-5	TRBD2	CASSSYASEGLAGGLETQYF	TGTGCCAGCAGCTCCTACGCAAGTGAAGGACTAGCGGGAGGTCTGGAGACCCAGTACTTC
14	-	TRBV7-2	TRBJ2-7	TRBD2	CASSFSGSLREQYF	TGTGCCAGCAGCTTTAGCGGGAGCCTTCGCGAGCAGTACTTC
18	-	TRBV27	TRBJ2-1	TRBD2	CASNLIAGVSGFNNEQFF	TGTGCCAGCAACCTTATAGCGGGAGTGAGTGGTTTCAACAATGAGCAGTTCTTC
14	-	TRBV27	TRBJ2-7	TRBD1	CASSETGGSYEQYF	TGTGCCAGCAGTGAGACAGGGGGCAGCTACGAGCAGTACTTC
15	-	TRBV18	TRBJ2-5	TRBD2	CASSPPLAVQETQYF	TGTGCCAGCTCACCACCGCTAGCGGTACAAGAGACCCAGTACTTC
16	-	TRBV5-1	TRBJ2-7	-	CASSSTFGGNSYEQYF	TGCGCCAGCAGCTCCACCTTTGGCGGGAATAGCTACGAGCAGTACTTC
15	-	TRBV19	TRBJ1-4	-	CASSQGKGGGEKLFF	TGTGCCAGTAGCCAAGGGAAGGGAGGTGGTGAAAAACTGTTTTTT
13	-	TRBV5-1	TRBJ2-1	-	CASSLQTGNEQFF	TGCGCCAGCAGCTTGCAAACGGGCAATGAGCAGTTCTTC
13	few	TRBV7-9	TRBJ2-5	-	CASSVSVSETQYF	TGTGCCAGCAGCGTTAGCGTCTCGGAGACCCAGTACTTC
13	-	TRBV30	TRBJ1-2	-	CAWSPDSNYGYTF	TGTGCCTGGAGTCCGGACAGTAACTATGGCTACACCTTC
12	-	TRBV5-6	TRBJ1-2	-	CASSSDSYGYTF	TGTGCCAGCAGCTCGGACAGCTATGGCTACACCTTC
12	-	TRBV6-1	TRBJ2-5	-	CASSGARRTQYF	TGTGCCAGCAGTGGAGCCCGGAGGACCCAGTACTTC
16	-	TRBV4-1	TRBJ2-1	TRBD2	CASSPQAGAGYNEQFF	TGCGCCAGCAGCCCCCAAGCGGGAGCGGGATACAATGAGCAGTTCTTC
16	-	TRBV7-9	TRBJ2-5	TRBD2	CASSLGLAGDGETQYF	TGTGCCAGCAGCTTAGGACTAGCGGGAGACGGAGAGACCCAGTACTTC
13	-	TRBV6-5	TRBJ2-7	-	CASSRSPREEQYF	TGTGCCAGCAGTAGGTCTCCGAGGGAAGAGCAGTACTTC
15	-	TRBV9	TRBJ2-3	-	CASTKTGTHTDTQYF	TGTGCCAGCACCAAGACCGGGACTCACACAGATACGCAGTATTTT
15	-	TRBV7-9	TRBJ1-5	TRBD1	CASSGVTGGGQPQHF	TGTGCCAGCAGCGGAGTGACAGGGGGGGGTCAGCCCCAGCATTTT
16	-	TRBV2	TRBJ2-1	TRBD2	CASSEASGRAYNEQFF	TGTGCCAGCAGTGAGGCTAGCGGGAGGGCGTACAATGAGCAGTTCTTC
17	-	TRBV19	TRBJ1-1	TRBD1	CASSIFGTGDVGTEAFF	TGTGCCAGTAGTATCTTTGGGACAGGGGATGTCGGCACTGAAGCTTTCTTT
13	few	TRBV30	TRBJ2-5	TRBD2	CAWIGGSWETQYF	TGTGCCTGGATAGGCGGGAGTTGGGAGACCCAGTACTTC
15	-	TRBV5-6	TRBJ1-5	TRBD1	CASSLGTGRNQPQHF	TGTGCCAGCAGCTTAGGGACAGGGCGGAATCAGCCCCAGCATTTT
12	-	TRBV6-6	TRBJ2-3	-	CASSRGTDTQYF	TGTGCCAGCAGCAGGGGTACAGATACGCAGTATTTT
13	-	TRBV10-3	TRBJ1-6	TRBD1	CAARDREASPLHF	TGTGCCGCCCGGGACAGAGAGGCTTCACCCCTCCACTTT
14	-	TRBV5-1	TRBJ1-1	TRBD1	CASSRTGGFAEAFF	TGCGCCAGCAGCCGGACAGGGGGTTTCGCTGAAGCTTTCTTT
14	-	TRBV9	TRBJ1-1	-	CASSVGEVGRQAFF	TGTGCCAGCAGCGTAGGAGAAGTGGGCAGGCAAGCTTTCTTT
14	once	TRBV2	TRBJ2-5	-	CASGGRDREETQYF	TGTGCCAGCGGAGGAAGAGATCGGGAAGAGACCCAGTACTTC
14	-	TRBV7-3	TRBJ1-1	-	CASSGGSMNTEAFF	TGTGCCAGCAGCGGAGGGAGTATGAACACTGAAGCTTTCTTT
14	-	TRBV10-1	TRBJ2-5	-	CASSEGIGVETQYF	TGCGCCAGCAGTGAGGGGATAGGGGTCGAGACCCAGTACTTC
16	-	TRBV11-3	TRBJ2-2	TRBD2	CASSSPSGRSAGELFF	TGTGCCAGCAGCTCACCTAGCGGGAGGTCGGCCGGGGAGCTGTTTTTT
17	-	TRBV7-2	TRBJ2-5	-	CASSFIWTGTPRETQYF	TGTGCCAGCAGCTTCATTTGGACCGGGACACCAAGGGAGACCCAGTACTTC
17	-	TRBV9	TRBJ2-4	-	CASSAFDSPLAKTIQYF	TGTGCCAGCAGCGCTTTCGACAGTCCATTAGCCAAAACCATTCAGTACTTC
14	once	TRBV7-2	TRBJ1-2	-	CASSRDVGGYGYTF	TGTGCCAGCAGCCGGGATGTAGGGGGCTATGGCTACACCTTC
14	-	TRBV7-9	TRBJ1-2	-	CASSLSGGLGSYTF	TGTGCCAGCAGCTTAAGTGGAGGGCTCGGGAGCTACACCTTC
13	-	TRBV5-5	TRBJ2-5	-	CASSRTRLETQYF	TGTGCCAGCAGCCGTACTAGATTAGAGACCCAGTACTTC
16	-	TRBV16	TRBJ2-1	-	CASSQGVGGSYNEQFF	TGTGCCAGCAGCCAAGGAGTGGGTGGCTCCTACAATGAGCAGTTCTTC